One T cell receptor (beta chain) is described in this entry. This sample was taken from a study of CD8 T cells in Susac syndrome. V lost 1 base and J lost 5, with 17 bases in between. This CDR3 contains 16 residues. Germline lookup yields CDR1 SGHVS and CDR2 FQNEAQ. After extraction with the RNeasy kit, roughly 0.45 to 1 ug of the RNA was reverse transcribed using random hexamers. With immunoSEQ multiplex PCR, TCR beta CDR3 was amplified across 54 Vbeta and 13 Jbeta. TCRdb reanalysed the immunoSEQ multiplex PCR reads using MiXCR and keeps one entry per CDR3 protein. This table has 150,000 to 200,000 distinct CDR3 sequences, 90% to 95% appearing once. The authors carried out high-throughput sequencing of TCR beta. They applied it to CD8+ and CD4+ T cells obtained from blood. The multiple sclerosis controls were treatment-naive patients, and their relapsing-remitting disease was stable or active. Negative isolation was used for CD8+ and CD4+ T cells, and FACS enrichment was applied to TEMRA cells.

V usage is TRBV7-8 and J usage is TRBJ1-2; a possible D gene is TRBD1 (6 bases). This receptor was identified in a human donor with multiple sclerosis. The sample consisted of CD8+ T cells from PBMCs. The CDR3 nucleotides are TGTGCCAGCAGCTTAGTCGTAAGCAGGGGAAGATATGGCTACACCTTC. Its protein is CASSLVVSRGRYGYTF.